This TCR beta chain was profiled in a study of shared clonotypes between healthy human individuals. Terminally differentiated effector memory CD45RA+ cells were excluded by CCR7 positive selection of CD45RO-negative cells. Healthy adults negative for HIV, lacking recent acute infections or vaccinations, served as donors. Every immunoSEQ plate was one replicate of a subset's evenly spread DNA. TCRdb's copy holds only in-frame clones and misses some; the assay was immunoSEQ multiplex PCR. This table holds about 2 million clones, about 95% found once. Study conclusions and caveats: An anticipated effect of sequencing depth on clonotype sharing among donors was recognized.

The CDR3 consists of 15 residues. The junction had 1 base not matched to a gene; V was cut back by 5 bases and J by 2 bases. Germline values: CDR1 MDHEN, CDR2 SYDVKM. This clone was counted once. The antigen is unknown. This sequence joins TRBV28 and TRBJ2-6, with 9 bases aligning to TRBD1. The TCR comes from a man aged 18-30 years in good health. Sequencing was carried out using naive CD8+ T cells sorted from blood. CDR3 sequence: CASSRQGAGANVLTF. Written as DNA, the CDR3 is TGTGCCAGCAGTAGACAGGGGGCTGGGGCCAACGTCCTGACTTTC.